A selection of T cell receptor beta chains follows, all from one sample in a study of T cells in Graves' hyperthyroidism and ophthalmopathy. Each CDR3 protein gets one entry after TCRdb re-called the multiplex PCR reads with MiXCR. The sample carries some 560,000 distinct CDR3 sequences, around 15% recorded once. Material: blood. The receptors were gathered from a woman between 40 and 50 years old with Graves' hyperthyroidism. Both conserved end residues are part of each CDR3. The D gene is left open where the match is weak. The size entry is marked missing in some rows and otherwise reads once, few, many or a size class.

cdr3_nt: TGCAGTGCTAGGACCGACCAGATGGAGCAGTTCTTC; cdr3_aa: CSARTDQMEQFF; d_call: .; j_call: TRBJ2-1; clone_size: many; v_call: TRBV20-1
cdr3_nt: TGCGCCAGCAGCCCCAACCCCGCCAAGGAGACCCAGTACTTC; cdr3_aa: CASSPNPAKETQYF; d_call: .; j_call: TRBJ2-5; clone_size: few; v_call: TRBV4-1
cdr3_nt: TGTGCCAGCAGCCTCGGGCTAGCGGGACTAAGCTCCTACAATGAGCAGTTCTTC; cdr3_aa: CASSLGLAGLSSYNEQFF; d_call: TRBD2; j_call: TRBJ2-1; clone_size: .; v_call: TRBV7-9
cdr3_nt: TGCGCCAGCAGCCCCGGGGGAGTTCCCAAAAACATTCAGTACTTC; cdr3_aa: CASSPGGVPKNIQYF; d_call: .; j_call: TRBJ2-4; clone_size: many; v_call: TRBV5-1
cdr3_nt: TGCAGTGCCCGACACCTTCGCAGGGAGCAGTTCTTC; cdr3_aa: CSARHLRREQFF; d_call: .; j_call: TRBJ2-1; clone_size: .; v_call: TRBV20-1
cdr3_nt: TGTGCCAGCAGCCCCACCCGGACTAGCGGGCTTGAGCAGTTCTTC; cdr3_aa: CASSPTRTSGLEQFF; d_call: TRBD2; j_call: TRBJ2-1; clone_size: .; v_call: TRBV3-1
cdr3_nt: TGTGCCAGCAGCGGAGGGTCCCAAAAACTGTTTTTT; cdr3_aa: CASSGGSQKLFF; d_call: .; j_call: TRBJ1-4; clone_size: .; v_call: TRBV9
cdr3_nt: TGTGCCAGTAGTAGCGGGGTAGGTGAGCAGTTCTTC; cdr3_aa: CASSSGVGEQFF; d_call: .; j_call: TRBJ2-1; clone_size: .; v_call: TRBV19
cdr3_nt: TGTGCCAGCAGTTCGTATGACACAGATACGCAGTATTTT; cdr3_aa: CASSSYDTDTQYF; d_call: .; j_call: TRBJ2-3; clone_size: .; v_call: TRBV27
cdr3_nt: TGTGCCAGCAGCCTAGATAGGGGCGCGGGCTACACCTTC; cdr3_aa: CASSLDRGAGYTF; d_call: .; j_call: TRBJ1-2; clone_size: many; v_call: TRBV27
cdr3_nt: TGCAGTGCTAGAGATGGGACGGTGACCACTGAAGCTTTCTTT; cdr3_aa: CSARDGTVTTEAFF; d_call: .; j_call: TRBJ1-1; clone_size: few; v_call: TRBV20-1
cdr3_nt: TGCAGTGCTAGAGTAGGGTCGGGAGCTGGCTCCTACAATGAGCAGTTCTTC; cdr3_aa: CSARVGSGAGSYNEQFF; d_call: .; j_call: TRBJ2-1; clone_size: many; v_call: TRBV20-1
cdr3_nt: TGTGCCAGCAGTACTTCTAGCGGGAGAGACTACAATGAGCAGTTCTTC; cdr3_aa: CASSTSSGRDYNEQFF; d_call: TRBD2; j_call: TRBJ2-1; clone_size: many; v_call: TRBV27
cdr3_nt: TGTGCCAGTAAATCGGGACATTTGAACACTGAAGCTTTCTTT; cdr3_aa: CASKSGHLNTEAFF; d_call: .; j_call: TRBJ1-1; clone_size: .; v_call: TRBV19
cdr3_nt: TGTGCCAGCAGTTTGACTTCCGGGATTTCCTACAATGAGCAGTTCTTC; cdr3_aa: CASSLTSGISYNEQFF; d_call: .; j_call: TRBJ2-1; clone_size: many; v_call: TRBV27
cdr3_nt: TGTGCCTGGAGTTCCCAGGGGGGCACTGAAGCTTTCTTT; cdr3_aa: CAWSSQGGTEAFF; d_call: TRBD1; j_call: TRBJ1-1; clone_size: many; v_call: TRBV30
cdr3_nt: TGCGCCAGCAGCCAACTAGGGACCTCGGGGTCCGGGGAGCTGTTTTTT; cdr3_aa: CASSQLGTSGSGELFF; d_call: .; j_call: TRBJ2-2; clone_size: .; v_call: TRBV4-1
cdr3_nt: TGTGCCAGTTTTGCTCTCCAACCCCCCTACGAGCAGTACTTC; cdr3_aa: CASFALQPPYEQYF; d_call: .; j_call: TRBJ2-7; clone_size: many; v_call: TRBV6-1
cdr3_nt: TGTGCCAGCTCACCACCAATTAGGCTAGCGGGGTCCGGAGCCAAAAACATTCAGTACTTC; cdr3_aa: CASSPPIRLAGSGAKNIQYF; d_call: TRBD2; j_call: TRBJ2-4; clone_size: few; v_call: TRBV18
cdr3_nt: TGTGCCAGCAGTTACTCGACAGGATTGCCTCGCACAGATACGCAGTATTTT; cdr3_aa: CASSYSTGLPRTDTQYF; d_call: .; j_call: TRBJ2-3; clone_size: few; v_call: TRBV6-5
cdr3_nt: TGTGCCAGCAGCTCAATCAGGATCACTGAAGCTTTCTTT; cdr3_aa: CASSSIRITEAFF; d_call: .; j_call: TRBJ1-1; clone_size: few; v_call: TRBV7-2
cdr3_nt: TGCGCCAGCAGGGACAGGGGAATTAGCAATCAGCCCCAGCATTTT; cdr3_aa: CASRDRGISNQPQHF; d_call: TRBD1; j_call: TRBJ1-5; clone_size: few; v_call: TRBV10-2
cdr3_nt: TGTGCCAGCAGGGGCGCTTGGGCGGGAGGGCCTGGGGCCAACGTCCTGACTTTC; cdr3_aa: CASRGAWAGGPGANVLTF; d_call: TRBD2; j_call: TRBJ2-6; clone_size: few; v_call: TRBV2
cdr3_nt: TGTGCCAGCAGTTTTTTCCCCTCCCTAGTAGCGGTGAACACCGGGGAGCTGTTTTTT; cdr3_aa: CASSFFPSLVAVNTGELFF; d_call: .; j_call: TRBJ2-2; clone_size: many; v_call: TRBV12-3/TRBV12-4
cdr3_nt: TGTGCCAGCAGCTTAGGGGCAGGGGGCTTACGCGGCTACACCTTC; cdr3_aa: CASSLGAGGLRGYTF; d_call: TRBD1; j_call: TRBJ1-2; clone_size: many; v_call: TRBV7-9
cdr3_nt: TGTGCCAGCAGCTTAGGGGGCCAGGGGAGGTGGACCTATAATTCACCCCTCCACTTT; cdr3_aa: CASSLGGQGRWTYNSPLHF; d_call: .; j_call: TRBJ1-6; clone_size: .; v_call: TRBV7-2
cdr3_nt: TGTGCCAGCAGCTTAGCCGCTGGCTTTACCAAAAACATTCAGTACTTC; cdr3_aa: CASSLAAGFTKNIQYF; d_call: .; j_call: TRBJ2-4; clone_size: many; v_call: TRBV7-2
cdr3_nt: TGTGCCAGCAGTTCCTTTAAGGGGGGCACAGATACGCAGTATTTT; cdr3_aa: CASSSFKGGTDTQYF; d_call: .; j_call: TRBJ2-3; clone_size: many; v_call: TRBV28
cdr3_nt: TGTGCCAGCACCGAGACAGGGATCTACGAGCAGTACTTC; cdr3_aa: CASTETGIYEQYF; d_call: TRBD1; j_call: TRBJ2-7; clone_size: many; v_call: TRBV11-2
cdr3_nt: TGTGCCAGCTCACCAGGGGATAATTCACCCCTCCACTTT; cdr3_aa: CASSPGDNSPLHF; d_call: .; j_call: TRBJ1-6; clone_size: few; v_call: TRBV18
cdr3_nt: TGTGCCAGTAGTATTAGGCAGCCGAACACTGAAGCTTTCTTT; cdr3_aa: CASSIRQPNTEAFF; d_call: .; j_call: TRBJ1-1; clone_size: .; v_call: TRBV19
cdr3_nt: TGTGCCTGGAGTGTAACGGGAGTGGATACGCAGTATTTT; cdr3_aa: CAWSVTGVDTQYF; d_call: .; j_call: TRBJ2-3; clone_size: .; v_call: TRBV30
cdr3_nt: TGCAGTGCCTTACTTAGCGGGAGGGCCTCCTACGAGCAGTACTTC; cdr3_aa: CSALLSGRASYEQYF; d_call: TRBD2; j_call: TRBJ2-7; clone_size: many; v_call: TRBV20-1
cdr3_nt: TGTGCCAGCAGCTTAACCCAGATTGCCGGGGAGCTGTTTTTT; cdr3_aa: CASSLTQIAGELFF; d_call: .; j_call: TRBJ2-2; clone_size: few; v_call: TRBV9
cdr3_nt: TGTGCCAGCAGCCAAGAGAACGGCTCCCCTGTTGAGCAGTTCTTC; cdr3_aa: CASSQENGSPVEQFF; d_call: .; j_call: TRBJ2-1; clone_size: .; v_call: TRBV4-2
cdr3_nt: TGCAGCGTCACCCCGGCCAATGAGCAGTTCTTC; cdr3_aa: CSVTPANEQFF; d_call: .; j_call: TRBJ2-1; clone_size: many; v_call: TRBV29-1
cdr3_nt: TGTGCCAGCAGCTTAGAGGCAGGGTCCCACAATGAGCAGTTCTTC; cdr3_aa: CASSLEAGSHNEQFF; d_call: .; j_call: TRBJ2-1; clone_size: .; v_call: TRBV11-2
cdr3_nt: TGTGCCAGCGGACAGAGTGATGAAGCTTTCTTT; cdr3_aa: CASGQSDEAFF; d_call: .; j_call: TRBJ1-1; clone_size: .; v_call: TRBV2
cdr3_nt: TGTGCCAGCAGCCGTGGACAGCTCACTGAAGCTTTCTTT; cdr3_aa: CASSRGQLTEAFF; d_call: .; j_call: TRBJ1-1; clone_size: many; v_call: TRBV28
cdr3_nt: TGTGCCAGCAGCAAAGGGCTGAACACTGAAGCTTTCTTT; cdr3_aa: CASSKGLNTEAFF; d_call: .; j_call: TRBJ1-1; clone_size: many; v_call: TRBV2
cdr3_nt: TGTGGCAGCACCATCCACAGGACAGGGAGCAATCAGCCCCAGCATTTT; cdr3_aa: CGSTIHRTGSNQPQHF; d_call: TRBD1; j_call: TRBJ1-5; clone_size: many; v_call: TRBV28
cdr3_nt: TGTGCCAGCAGCCACCCGGGGGATGAGCAGTTCTTC; cdr3_aa: CASSHPGDEQFF; d_call: .; j_call: TRBJ2-1; clone_size: many; v_call: TRBV12-3/TRBV12-4
cdr3_nt: TGTGCCAGCAGCTTCCTGCCGGGACAGGGGGACGATGAGCAGTTCTTC; cdr3_aa: CASSFLPGQGDDEQFF; d_call: TRBD1; j_call: TRBJ2-1; clone_size: many; v_call: TRBV11-3
cdr3_nt: TGTGCCAGCAGCACGGACCCGTTGGCGGGAAACACCATATATTTT; cdr3_aa: CASSTDPLAGNTIYF; d_call: .; j_call: TRBJ1-3; clone_size: .; v_call: TRBV11-2
cdr3_nt: TGCAGTGCTAGTGACGGGACGGGGAACACTGAAGCTTTCTTT; cdr3_aa: CSASDGTGNTEAFF; d_call: .; j_call: TRBJ1-1; clone_size: many; v_call: TRBV20-1
cdr3_nt: TGCAGCGTTTCCGGGGCTCGGTCCGATACGCAGTATTTT; cdr3_aa: CSVSGARSDTQYF; d_call: .; j_call: TRBJ2-3; clone_size: .; v_call: TRBV29-1
cdr3_nt: TGTGCCAGCAGCTTGGAACGTCCCCATGAGCAGTTCTTC; cdr3_aa: CASSLERPHEQFF; d_call: .; j_call: TRBJ2-1; clone_size: .; v_call: TRBV5-8
cdr3_nt: TGTGCCAGCAGTTACACACTAGCGGGAACCAATGAGCAGTTCTTC; cdr3_aa: CASSYTLAGTNEQFF; d_call: TRBD2; j_call: TRBJ2-1; clone_size: .; v_call: TRBV6-5
cdr3_nt: TGTGCCAGCAGTTCGGTGAACACTGAAGCTTCCTTT; cdr3_aa: CASSSVNTEASF; d_call: .; j_call: TRBJ1-1; clone_size: .; v_call: TRBV28
cdr3_nt: TGTGCCAGTAGACAACAAGAGAACACTGAAGCTTTCTTT; cdr3_aa: CASRQQENTEAFF; d_call: .; j_call: TRBJ1-1; clone_size: many; v_call: TRBV19
cdr3_nt: TGTGCCAGCAGCTTAGTCTTCACAGGCGAAGCTTTCTTT; cdr3_aa: CASSLVFTGEAFF; d_call: .; j_call: TRBJ1-1; clone_size: .; v_call: TRBV11-3
cdr3_nt: TGCGCCAGCAGTGAGTCGGGAGGAGGAGAAAAATTGTTTTTT; cdr3_aa: CASSESGGGEKLFF; d_call: .; j_call: TRBJ1-4; clone_size: many; v_call: TRBV10-2
cdr3_nt: TGTGCCAGCAGCTTAGGGGGGGGTTTCGCTGAAGCTTTCTTT; cdr3_aa: CASSLGGGFAEAFF; d_call: .; j_call: TRBJ1-1; clone_size: many; v_call: TRBV11-2
cdr3_nt: TGTGCTAGCAGCGCGAACAGGGGGCGTATGGAGACCCAGTACTTC; cdr3_aa: CASSANRGRMETQYF; d_call: TRBD1; j_call: TRBJ2-5; clone_size: few; v_call: TRBV7-7
cdr3_nt: TGTGCCAGCAGCGTCCCCCTCAGCGGGAGAGAGACCCAGTACTTC; cdr3_aa: CASSVPLSGRETQYF; d_call: TRBD2; j_call: TRBJ2-5; clone_size: .; v_call: TRBV3-1